In its sample, the clone carrying this T cell receptor beta chain was seen once. Antigen specificity is unknown. Here immunoSEQ multiplex PCR was the method, and the copy in TCRdb shows in-frame clones only, minus some. The table shows roughly 150,000 clones, with about nine tenths occurring only once. These data originate in a study of T cell responses to AZD1222 COVID-19 vaccine. Study-level results: The sample set comprised mostly white British donors with more females, and clonal diversity was possibly underestimated.

CDR1 and CDR2 (germline): SNHLY, FYNNEI. V was trimmed by 8 bases and J by 5 bases, leaving 15 bases between them. CDR3 length equals 13 residues. This clonotype was sampled from an adult who had recovered from COVID-19. The sample here was peripheral blood, taken after recovery from COVID-19. The rearrangement joins TRBV2 to TRBJ1-1; weak D call: TRBD1 (5 bases). The CDR3 loop reads CASGEQARTEAFF. The CDR3 nucleotides are TGTGCCAGCGGGGAACAGGCGAGGACTGAAGCTTTCTTT.